This T cell receptor (beta chain) was recorded in a study of beta chain features in type 1 diabetes. Study-level results: Cells carrying high TCR expression could end up over-represented when cDNA is sequenced. Patients with Type 1 diabetes showed moderately but significantly shorter TCRB CDR3s in all four CD4+ subsets. TCRB repertoires of naive, central memory and Treg cells appeared more similar among patients than among healthy donors. Junctions at VDJ sites from type 1 diabetes patients had fewer insertions and more deletions.

This clone was detected a few times. No antigen is known for it. The CDR3 is made up of 18 amino acids. Looked up from germline, CDR1 is SGDLS and CDR2 is YYNGEE. V was shortened by 0 bases and J by 3 bases, with 20 bases between the two germline ends. Reverse transcribing all isolated RNA meant expressed TCRB transcripts were sequenced. Measured with immunoSEQ multiplex PCR; TCRdb has only the in-frame clones, and not every one. The table has under 300,000 clones, 16% seen once. Purity exceeding 95% was reached by all sorted populations. The rearrangement uses TRBV9 and TRBJ2-3; tentative D call: TRBD2 (5 bases). This TCR was sampled from a man younger than 45 with type 1 diabetes. The sequenced sample was naive CD4+ T cells from blood. The CDR3 DNA follows: TGTGCCAGCAGCGTAGGATCGCCGAGGGCGGTTAGGACAGATACGCAGTATTTT. This sequence encodes CASSVGSPRAVRTDTQYF.